One T cell receptor beta chain is described in this entry. Its antigen is not identified. The data were obtained in a study of T cell responses to AZD1222 COVID-19 vaccine. General study results and limits: The span of vaccine-associated CD4 TCRs extended across spike, with dominance at 160-218 and 743-854.

Repertoires were generated with immunoSEQ multiplex PCR, while TCRdb's copy carries only in-frame clones and drops some. The sample contains around 100,000 clones, roughly 89% of which appear only once. This TCR derives from an adult in good health. This specimen consisted of peripheral blood, obtained on day 0 of AZD1222 vaccination.

The CDR3 protein is CASSSPRNYGYTF. As DNA, the CDR3 is TGTGCCAGCAGCTCGCCCCGTAACTATGGCTACACCTTC. The chain joins TRBV6-5 to TRBJ1-2; no clear D. Per the germline V gene, CDR1 is MNHEY and CDR2 is SVGAGI. The V end was cut by 6 bases, the J end by 1 base, with 9 bases between. The CDR3 runs to 13 residues.